This T cell receptor beta chain appears in the sequencing data of a study of T cells after yellow fever vaccination. Study-level results: Weaker overall was a secondary response that nonetheless peaked faster, on day 5 versus 15.

The V end was cut by 3 bases, the J end by 3 bases, with 19 bases between. Germline loops: CDR1 DFQATT, CDR2 SNEGSKA (reference sequence). This CDR3 region has 16 residues. This clonotype was picked up many times. Its antigen is not identified. TCRdb processed the 5' RACE reads anew with MiXCR; each CDR3 protein has one entry. The sample carries over 300,000 distinct CDR3 sequences, 6.5% to 8.5% recorded once. J is TRBJ2-3 and V is TRBV20-1; D possibly corresponds to TRBD2 (6 bases). This material consisted of PBMCs, taken 45 days after the first yellow fever vaccination. The sequence was obtained from a man between 18 and 35 years old who received the YFV17D yellow fever vaccine. CDR3 sequence (DNA): TGCAGTGCTAGTCGCCTGGGTGCGGGATCTACAGATACGCAGTATTTT. As protein: CSASRLGAGSTDTQYF.